Each of the 27 T cell receptor beta chains below was sequenced from the same sample in a study of cytomegalovirus exposure and HLA in healthy donors. Use of 60 Vbeta and 13 Jbeta primers characterized the PCR. The repertoire was sequenced with immunoSEQ multiplex PCR; TCRdb's copy has only in-frame clones and lacks some. The data show some 140,000 clones, 65% to 80% seen once. Sequenced input: PBMCs. The receptor source for this set is a human donor in good health.

The chain combines TRBV15 with TRBJ1-2; maybe TRBD1 (6 bases). The CDR3 loop spans 14 amino acids. V was clipped by 3 bases and J by 4 bases, with 12 bases between them. From germline, CDR1 is LNHNV and CDR2 YYDKDF (reference sequence). This CDR3 is CATSSTGRAYGYTF. CDR3 DNA sequence: TGTGCCACCAGCAGCACAGGGAGGGCCTATGGCTACACCTTC.

The chain links TRBV5-5 to TRBJ2-1; 7 positions agree with TRBD2. J lost 5 bases, V lost 4 bases, and 3 bases had no gene match. Germline CDR1 is SGHKS and CDR2 is YYEKEE (reference sequence). The length of the CDR3 is 13 residues. The CDR3, as DNA: TGTGCCAGCAGCCCGGCGGGAGACAATGAGCAGTTCTTC. Its protein product is CASSPAGDNEQFF. The full variable domain, completed using reference TRBV5-5 and TRBJ2-1, is DAGVTQSPTHLIKTRGQQVTLRCSPISGHKSVSWYQQVLGQGPQFIFQYYEKEERGRGNFPDRFSARQFPNYSSELNVNALLLGDSALYLCASSPAGDNEQFFGPGTRLTVL.

The chain joins TRBV6-6 to TRBJ2-5; TRBD2 matches at 9 bases. J gave up 5 bases and V 6 bases, and 10 bases lay outside the gene matches. Looked up from germline, CDR1 is MNHNY and CDR2 is SVGAGI (reference sequence). The CDR3 covers 15 residues. The CDR3, as DNA: TGTGCCAGCAGCCTTTTGCGGGAGGGTTGGGAGACCCAGTACTTC. As protein: CASSLLREGWETQYF.

This clone appeared once. The chain links TRBV27 to TRBJ1-2; D is undetermined. CDR1 and CDR2 from the germline V gene are MNHEY and SMNVEV (reference sequence). Trimming shortened V by 8 bases and J by 6 bases, and 13 bases separated the two germline ends. This CDR3 spans 12 amino acids. The CDR3 sequence is CASASGYDGYTF. For the CDR3, the DNA is TGTGCCAGCGCCTCGGGGTACGATGGCTACACCTTC.

The genes are TRBV6-1 and TRBJ2-3; D gene uncertain. Deletions cut 4 bases from V and 3 bases from J, with 8 bases between. Germline V gene data show CDR1 as MNHNS and CDR2 as SASEGT. This CDR3 has 13 residues. This chain's CDR3 is CASSGAGTDTQYF. CDR3 DNA sequence: TGTGCCAGCAGTGGGGCCGGAACAGATACGCAGTATTTT.

The rearrangement links TRBV11-3 to TRBJ2-1; D is perhaps TRBD1 (5 bases). This CDR3 contains 12 residues. Trimming shortened V by 5 bases and J by 5 bases, and 7 bases separated the two germline ends. Germline CDR1 and CDR2: SGHNT and YENEEA. The CDR3 nucleotides read TGTGCCAGCAGCCGACAGCACAATGAGCAGTTCTTC. This translates into CASSRQHNEQFF.

The V call is TRBV27, the J call TRBJ2-2, with D perhaps TRBD1 (5 bases). V dropped 8 bases and J dropped 5 bases, with 15 bases sitting between them. Germline V CDR1 and CDR2: MNHEY, SMNVEV (reference sequence). The CDR3 runs 14 residues. The CDR3 sequence is CASSPGQGTGELFF. The CDR3, as DNA: TGTGCCAGCTCACCTGGGCAGGGAACCGGGGAGCTGTTTTTT.

The chain recombines TRBV6-5 with TRBJ1-1; 9 positions agree with TRBD1. Germline CDR1 MNHEY, CDR2 SVGAGI. The CDR3 has 13 residues. Unmatched junction bases numbered 4, after V lost 6 bases and J lost 5 bases. The CDR3 nucleotides read TGTGCCAGCAGCCCGGGACAGGGTACTGAAGCTTTCTTT. This encodes CASSPGQGTEAFF.

The chain recombines TRBV5-4 with TRBJ1-4; 8 bases line up with TRBD1. With 4 bases clipped from V and 8 bases from J, the junction kept 13 bases outside the gene matches. The length of the CDR3 is 16 residues. CDR1 and CDR2 (germline): SGHNT, YYREEE (reference sequence). The CDR3 nucleotides are TGTGCCAGCAGCCACGACAGGGGACGCATCGAGGAAAAACTGTTTTTT. Its translation: CASSHDRGRIEEKLFF.

The rearrangement links TRBV27 to TRBJ1-5; a possible D gene is TRBD1 (6 bases). Germline CDR1 MNHEY, CDR2 SMNVEV (reference sequence). The CDR3 runs 13 residues. With 5 bases removed from V and 3 bases from J, the gap between germline ends came to 8 bases. This CDR3 reads CASSQGPNQPQHF. The CDR3 bases are TGTGCCAGCAGTCAGGGGCCCAATCAGCCCCAGCATTTT.

The chain recombines TRBV15 with TRBJ2-7, with TRBD2 identical over 10 bases. Trimming took 0 bases from V and 4 from J; bases not matched to a gene: 9. Germline assignment: CDR1 LNHNV and CDR2 YYDKDF (reference sequence). The CDR3 length is 17 residues. The CDR3 DNA reads as TGTGCCACCAGCAGAGAGTCACTAGCGGGGCAACCTTACGAGCAGTACTTC. Protein sequence: CATSRESLAGQPYEQYF. The full variable domain, in which reference TRBV15 and TRBJ2-7 provide the parts outside the CDR3, is DAMVIQNPRYQVTQFGKPVTLSCSQTLNHNVMYWYQQKSSQAPKLLFHYYDKDFNNEADTPDNFQSRRPNTSFCFLDIRSPGLGDTAMYLCATSRESLAGQPYEQYFGPGTRLTVT.

This sequence joins TRBV6-1 and TRBJ2-7; TRBD1 agrees at 8 bases. Germline values: CDR1 MNHNS, CDR2 SASEGT. The CDR3 contains 16 residues. V shed 4 bases and J 2 bases; nucleotides not matched to a gene: 10. The CDR3: CASSATFGQGPYEQYF. CDR3 in DNA: TGTGCCAGCAGTGCTACCTTCGGACAGGGACCCTACGAGCAGTACTTC.

This clone was counted a few times. The rearrangement uses TRBV10-3 and TRBJ2-7; D perhaps matches TRBD2 (5 bases). The CDR3 has 12 residues. CDR1 ENHRY and CDR2 SYGVKD come from the germline V gene. V gave up 4 bases and J gave up 1 base, with 5 bases separating them. CDR3 region: CAISGESYEQYF. In nucleotides, the CDR3 is TGTGCCATCAGTGGGGAGTCCTACGAGCAGTACTTC.

This clone was observed once. This sequence joins TRBV2 and TRBJ2-7, with TRBD1 matching 9 bases. J gave up 5 bases and V 7 bases, and 6 bases lay outside the gene matches. This CDR3 spans 13 amino acids. CDR1 SNHLY and CDR2 FYNNEI come from the germline V gene. CDR3 region: CASIRDRDDEQYF. The CDR3 bases are TGTGCCAGCATTAGGGACAGGGACGACGAGCAGTACTTC.

A word on this clone: A junction end diverges from the germline sequence, so it may reflect a read error. V and J are TRBV5-1 and TRBJ2-5; a possible D gene is TRBD1 (6 bases). Germline V gene lookup returns CDR1 SGHRS and CDR2 YFSETQ. CDR3 length equals 14 residues. For the CDR3, the DNA is TGCGCCAGCAGCCAAAAGGACAGCCGAGAGGCCCAGTACTTC. Amino acid sequence: CASSQKDSREAQYF.

The sample holds a few counts of this clone. The V gene is TRBV18, the J gene TRBJ2-5, with 7 bases lining up with TRBD2. CDR1 KGHSH and CDR2 LQKENI come from the germline V gene. J lost 4 bases, V lost 3 bases, and 8 bases had no gene match. The CDR3 has 15 residues. The CDR3 region has the DNA TGTGCCAGCTCACCCGCGATCAGCGGGATAGAGACCCAGTACTTC. Residues: CASSPAISGIETQYF.

This clone was counted a few times. This chain uses TRBV5-4 with TRBJ2-7; D is possibly TRBD2 (5 bases). CDR1 SGHNT and CDR2 YYREEE come from the germline V gene (reference sequence). V dropped 0 bases and J dropped 8 bases, with 6 bases sitting between them. This CDR3 is 11 amino acids long. The CDR3 spells CASSLGGQQYF. CDR3 nucleotides: TGTGCCAGCAGCTTGGGAGGGCAGCAGTACTTC.

Regarding this clone: The same CDR3 is also encoded by other DNA sequences in this sample. V gene TRBV2 combines with J gene TRBJ2-1; 7 positions agree with TRBD2. The CDR3 is made up of 15 amino acids. Trimming at V came to 1 base and at J to 10 bases, leaving 10 bases not matched to a gene. Germline V CDR1 and CDR2: SNHLY, FYNNEI. The CDR3 DNA reads as TGTGCCAGCAGTGAAGGAGTCCTAGCGGCCCAAGAGCAGTTCTTC. Protein product: CASSEGVLAAQEQFF.

This CDR3 reads CASSLELAGNNEQFF. The CDR3 DNA follows: TGCGCCAGCAGCTTGGAACTAGCGGGGAACAATGAGCAGTTCTTC. The chain couples TRBV5-1 to TRBJ2-1, with 10 bases matching TRBD2. V dropped 0 bases and J dropped 5; count of bases not matched to a gene: 2. CDR3 length: 15 amino acids. Germline-derived CDR1 and CDR2 are SGHRS and YFSETQ. The variable domain in full, completed from reference TRBV5-1 and TRBJ2-1, reads KAGVTQTPRYLIKTRGQQVTLSCSPISGHRSVSWYQQTPGQGLQFLFEYFSETQRNKGNFPGRFSGRQFSNSRSEMNVSTLELGDSALYLCASSLELAGNNEQFFGPGTRLTVL.

CDR3 coding DNA: TGTGCCAGCAGTTCACTGGGACTAGCGGGAGGGCGTTACAATGAGCAGTTCTTC. This codes for CASSSLGLAGGRYNEQFF. The chain employs TRBV28 and TRBJ2-1; 16 bases map to TRBD2. Germline V gives CDR1 MDHEN, CDR2 SYDVKM. The CDR3 covers 18 residues. J was trimmed by 4 bases and V by 4 bases; bases with no gene match: 7. Looking up the rest from reference TRBV28 and TRBJ2-1 gives the full variable domain: DVKVTQSSRYLVKRTGEKVFLECVQDMDHENMFWYRQDPGLGLRLIYFSYDVKMKEKGDIPEGYSVSREKKERFSLILESASTNQTSMYLCASSSLGLAGGRYNEQFFGPGTRLTVL.

Only one count was recorded for this clone. The rearrangement uses TRBV4-1 and TRBJ2-7, with TRBD1 identical over 7 bases. Germline V gives CDR1 MGHRA, CDR2 YSYEKL. Trimming took 4 bases from V and 3 from J; bases not matched to a gene: 9. CDR3 length: 15 residues. The CDR3 loop is CASSPTVGQYYEQYF. DNA of the CDR3: TGCGCCAGCAGCCCTACAGTGGGACAGTACTACGAGCAGTACTTC.

The rearrangement joins TRBV6-5 to TRBJ2-7, with a tentative D call TRBD2 (6 bases). The CDR3 loop spans 14 amino acids. Trimming took 7 bases from V and 7 from J, leaving 20 bases between them. Germline CDR1 MNHEY, CDR2 SVGAGI. The DNA for the CDR3 is TGTGCCAGCACCCCCCGGGACTGGGTGGGGGAGCAGTACTTC. As protein: CASTPRDWVGEQYF.

The chain combines TRBV29-1 with TRBJ2-2, with a possible D match to TRBD1 (6 bases). The V gene lost 6 bases and the J gene lost 3 bases, with 14 bases spanning the gap. The germline gives CDR1 SQVTM, CDR2 ANQGSEA. CDR3 length: 14 amino acids. The DNA for the CDR3 is TGCAGCGTGGCTACAGGGAGTCACACCGGGGAGCTGTTTTTT. It yields the protein CSVATGSHTGELFF.

This chain joins TRBV18 and TRBJ2-1; D is perhaps TRBD2 (6 bases). Germline assignment: CDR1 KGHSH and CDR2 LQKENI. The CDR3 spans 16 residues. V shed 1 base and J shed 0 bases, with 10 bases lying between them. The CDR3 reads CASSPQRASSYNEQFF. DNA of the CDR3: TGTGCCAGCTCACCACAGCGGGCCAGCTCCTACAATGAGCAGTTCTTC.

This chain connects TRBV27 to TRBJ2-7; tentative D call: TRBD1 (6 bases). Trimming removed 2 bases from V and 3 bases from J, with 14 bases in between. Per germline, CDR1 MNHEY and CDR2 SMNVEV (reference sequence). There are 15 residues in the CDR3. CDR3 sequence reads: CASSLLPGHNYEQYF. Written as DNA, the CDR3 is TGTGCCAGCAGTTTACTCCCGGGACACAACTACGAGCAGTACTTC.

The CDR3 spells CASSPRTPRAEKLFF. As DNA, the CDR3 is TGCGCCAGCAGCCCCCGGACACCCAGGGCGGAAAAACTGTTTTTT. The J gene is TRBJ1-4, the V gene TRBV4-1, with a weak D call TRBD1 (5 bases). V was clipped by 4 bases and J by 8 bases, with 17 bases between them. Germline values: CDR1 MGHRA, CDR2 YSYEKL. CDR3 size: 15 residues.

The genes are TRBV28 and TRBJ2-7; D perhaps matches TRBD2 (6 bases). V lost 6 bases and J 1 base, leaving 13 bases between the germline ends. This CDR3 contains 14 residues. Germline V lookup: CDR1 MDHEN, CDR2 SYDVKM. The CDR3 sequence: CASRLRRVSYEQYF. CDR3 in DNA: TGTGCCAGCAGATTACGGAGGGTGTCCTACGAGCAGTACTTC. The whole variable domain, filled in from reference TRBV28 and TRBJ2-7, reads DVKVTQSSRYLVKRTGEKVFLECVQDMDHENMFWYRQDPGLGLRLIYFSYDVKMKEKGDIPEGYSVSREKKERFSLILESASTNQTSMYLCASRLRRVSYEQYFGPGTRLTVT.